This T cell receptor (beta chain) came from a study of T cell repertoires in cytomegalovirus infection. Study information: Evidence of both CMV infection and a matching HLA type came from public TCR beta signatures.

The trim removed 6 bases at V and 2 bases at J, leaving 4 bases unmatched. There are 15 residues in the CDR3. The germline V gene encodes CDR1 MDHEN and CDR2 SYDVKM. Overall study results and limits: HLA-C-restricted CMV clonotypes gave the most frequent clonotype in two of eight donors. Identification of carriers of CMV plus the relevant HLA was performed using cumulative public TCR beta family frequency.

Using its own MiXCR run on the reads, TCRdb lists one record per CDR3 protein. The table lists around 330,000 distinct CDR3 sequences, around a sixth of them singletons, with more than 10% in the top ten. Details on this clonotype: Its antigen is unknown.

The source material was PBMCs. The sequence derives from a human donor in good health (CMV status not recorded). Some clones in this sample may be carry-over from other donors' samples. The J gene is TRBJ2-3, the V gene TRBV28; the match to TRBD2 covers 11 bases. The CDR3 is CASRVAGGPTDTQYF. CDR3 DNA sequence: TGTGCCAGCAGAGTAGCGGGGGGGCCCACAGATACGCAGTATTTT.